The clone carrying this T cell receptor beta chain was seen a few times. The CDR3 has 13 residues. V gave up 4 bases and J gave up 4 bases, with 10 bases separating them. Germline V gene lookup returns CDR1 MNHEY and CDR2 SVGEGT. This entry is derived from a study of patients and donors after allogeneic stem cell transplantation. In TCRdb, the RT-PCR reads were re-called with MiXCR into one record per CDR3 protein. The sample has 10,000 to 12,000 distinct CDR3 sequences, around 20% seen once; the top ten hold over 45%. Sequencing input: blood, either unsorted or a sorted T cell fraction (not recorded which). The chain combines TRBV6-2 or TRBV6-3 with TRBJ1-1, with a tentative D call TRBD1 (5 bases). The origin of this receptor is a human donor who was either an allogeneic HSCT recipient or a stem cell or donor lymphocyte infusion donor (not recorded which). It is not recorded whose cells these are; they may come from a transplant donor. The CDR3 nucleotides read TGTGCCAGCAGTTCGGGGCGAAGCACTGAAGCTTTCTTT. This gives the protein CASSSGRSTEAFF.